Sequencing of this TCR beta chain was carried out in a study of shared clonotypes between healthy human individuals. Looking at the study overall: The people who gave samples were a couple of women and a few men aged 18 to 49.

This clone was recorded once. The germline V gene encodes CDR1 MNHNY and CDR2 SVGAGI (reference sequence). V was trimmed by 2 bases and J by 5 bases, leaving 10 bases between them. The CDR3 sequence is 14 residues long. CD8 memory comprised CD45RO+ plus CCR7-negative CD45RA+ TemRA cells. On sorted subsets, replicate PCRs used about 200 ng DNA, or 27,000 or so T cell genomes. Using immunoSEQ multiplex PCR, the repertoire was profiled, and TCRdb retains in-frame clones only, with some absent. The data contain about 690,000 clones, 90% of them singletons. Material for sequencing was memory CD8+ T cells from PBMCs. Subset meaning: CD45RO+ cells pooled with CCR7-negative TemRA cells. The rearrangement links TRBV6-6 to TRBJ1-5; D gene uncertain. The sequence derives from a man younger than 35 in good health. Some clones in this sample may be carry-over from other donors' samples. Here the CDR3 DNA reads TGTGCCAGCAGTTACCGGGCCGGGGATCAGCCCCAGCATTTT. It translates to CASSYRAGDQPQHF.